The 10 T cell receptor beta chains below were found in one sample sequenced in a study of lymphopenia after photon versus proton radiotherapy. Sequencing used immunoSEQ multiplex PCR; TCRdb keeps in-frame clones, though not all of them. In the table there are about 37,000 clones, approximately 87% of which are singletons. The source material was peripheral blood, sampled from a patient treated with photon-based radiotherapy. Every receptor here comes from a man aged 50-60 years with gastric cancer.

This clone was recorded once. V and J are TRBV19 and TRBJ2-2, with TRBD2 as a possible D gene (6 bases). Germline CDR1 reads LNHDA; CDR2 reads SQIVND (reference sequence). The CDR3 is made up of 15 amino acids. V was pared by 6 bases and J by 2 bases, with 13 bases between. The DNA for the CDR3 is TGTGCCAGTAGAGATACTAGCCTCAACACCGGGGAGCTGTTTTTT. Translating it yields CASRDTSLNTGELFF.

This chain connects TRBV13 to TRBJ2-7, with 12 bases matching TRBD1. This CDR3 is built from 17 residues. Unmatched junction bases numbered 6, after V lost 3 bases and J lost 0 bases. Germline values: CDR1 PRHDT, CDR2 FYEKMQ (reference sequence). The CDR3 bases are TGTGCCAGCAGCTTGGGGACAGGGGGCCCCAGCTCCTACGAGCAGTACTTC. It codes for CASSLGTGGPSSYEQYF.

The rearrangement uses TRBV5-1 and TRBJ1-5; 11 bases are a match to TRBD1. Per germline, CDR1 SGHRS and CDR2 YFSETQ. This CDR3 region has 16 residues. The V and J ends lost 2 bases and 4 bases, in that order; junction bases with no gene match: 5. The CDR3 here is CASSLGDRGANQPQHF. The CDR3 DNA reads TGCGCCAGCAGCTTAGGGGACAGGGGGGCAAATCAGCCCCAGCATTTT.

This clone was detected only once. The chain employs TRBV18 and TRBJ2-7; 8 nucleotides agree with TRBD2. Germline V gives CDR1 KGHSH, CDR2 LQKENI. The CDR3 loop spans 17 amino acids. V lost 6 bases to trimming and J lost 2 bases; unmatched junction nucleotides: 15. As DNA, the CDR3 is TGTGCCAGCTCCCTTGATCCCAGCGGGAGAAGTCCCTACGAGCAGTACTTC. It codes for CASSLDPSGRSPYEQYF.

This clone was seen only once. The chain links TRBV25-1 to TRBJ2-1; 10 bases fit TRBD2. Germline V gene data show CDR1 as MGHDK and CDR2 as SYGVNS. This CDR3 has 16 amino acids. Trimming cost V 3 bases and J 4 bases; bases outside gene matches: 6. Here the CDR3 reads CASSDQGLALYNEQFF. The CDR3 bases are TGTGCCAGCAGTGACCAGGGACTAGCGCTGTACAATGAGCAGTTCTTC. The complete variable domain, with remaining parts taken from reference TRBV25-1 and TRBJ2-1, reads EADIYQTPRYLVIGTGKKITLECSQTMGHDKMYWYQQDPGMELHLIHYSYGVNSTEKGDLSSESTVSRIRTEHFPLTLESARPSHTSQYLCASSDQGLALYNEQFFGPGTRLTVL.

V usage is TRBV7-2 and J usage is TRBJ2-5; 7 nucleotides line up with TRBD2. CDR1 and CDR2 (germline): SGHTA, FQGNSA. The junction had 6 bases not matched to a gene; V was cut back by 5 bases and J by 9 bases. This CDR3 is built from 12 residues. DNA for the CDR3: TGTGCCAGCAGCCGGACTGGGAGGGCCCAGTACTTC. Its protein product is CASSRTGRAQYF.

This clone showed up just once. The rearrangement joins TRBV18 to TRBJ2-7, with 8 bases that match TRBD1. V lost 3 bases and J lost 12; bases outside the gene matches: 10. This CDR3 region has 13 residues. CDR1 is KGHSH, CDR2 LQKENI, per germline. The CDR3 loop reads CASSPHGQGPRYF. The CDR3 region has the DNA TGTGCCAGCTCACCCCACGGACAGGGACCTCGGTACTTC.

The sample holds a few counts of this clone. This chain joins TRBV4-1 and TRBJ2-5; 8 bases are a match to TRBD2. CDR3 length: 15 amino acids. The V gene's germline CDR1 is MGHRA and CDR2 YSYEKL. The trim removed 2 bases at V and 2 bases at J, leaving 4 bases unmatched. In DNA form, the CDR3 reads TGCGCCAGCAGCCAAACGCCTAGCGGGCAAGAGACCCAGTACTTC. It yields the protein CASSQTPSGQETQYF.

V gene TRBV23-1 combines with J gene TRBJ2-1; 12 nucleotides agree with TRBD1. TRBV23-1 is designated an ORF whose function remains uncertain. CDR3 size: 17 residues. With V trimmed by 0 bases and J by 7 bases, 7 bases remained unmatched. In DNA, the CDR3 is TGCGCCAGCAGTCAATCCCCCGGGACAGGGGGCCAGAATGAGCAGTTCTTC. Its protein product is CASSQSPGTGGQNEQFF.

The chain has TRBV5-1 and TRBJ2-5; 8 bases line up with TRBD2. The V segment lost 7 bases and the J segment 5 bases; nucleotides outside the gene matches: 19. Germline V CDR1 and CDR2: SGHRS, YFSETQ. The CDR3 loop spans 17 amino acids. The chain's CDR3 is CASPWRGPSTSEETQYF. CDR3 DNA: TGCGCCAGCCCCTGGCGCGGACCCTCGACTAGCGAGGAGACCCAGTACTTC.